This is a list of T cell receptor beta chains from one sample in a study of cytomegalovirus exposure and HLA in healthy donors. The repertoire was sequenced with immunoSEQ multiplex PCR; TCRdb's copy has only in-frame clones and lacks some. The data contain around 190,000 clones, around 73% of them singletons. The sample comprised PBMCs. The source is a young woman in good health and CMV-seronegative. CDR3s leave out the opening cysteine and the closing phenylalanine or tryptophan. A clone size is listed for some rows: how often the clone was seen (once, few, many), or a class if it is expanded.

clone_size: .
v_call: TRBV27
cdr3_length: 13
cdr3_aa: ASSLVAGGYNEQF

clone_size: .
v_call: TRBV4-1
cdr3_length: 12
cdr3_aa: ASSQDGGGQPQH

clone_size: .
v_call: TRBV27
cdr3_length: 12
cdr3_aa: ASSRGELNQPQH

clone_size: .
v_call: TRBV12-5
cdr3_length: 13
cdr3_aa: ASGAGTRARGEQF

clone_size: once
v_call: TRBV5-1
cdr3_length: 15
cdr3_aa: ASSFDARNSGANVLP

clone_size: .
v_call: TRBV29-1
cdr3_length: 10
cdr3_aa: SSRRGSTEAF

clone_size: .
v_call: TRBV11-2
cdr3_length: 12
cdr3_aa: ASSSGGYDEKLF

clone_size: .
v_call: TRBV5-6
cdr3_length: 13
cdr3_aa: ASSTLAGGTDTQY

clone_size: .
v_call: TRBV4-1
cdr3_length: 12
cdr3_aa: ASSLSTGGEKLF

clone_size: medium-sized
v_call: TRBV6-5
cdr3_length: 9
cdr3_aa: ASSYGGEQF

clone_size: .
v_call: TRBV23-1
cdr3_length: 9
cdr3_aa: ATTGGDGYT

clone_size: .
v_call: TRBV9
cdr3_length: 13
cdr3_aa: ASSPGTASNYGYT

clone_size: few
v_call: TRBV28
cdr3_length: 12
cdr3_aa: ASSLGWGQTEAF

clone_size: .
v_call: TRBV6-4
cdr3_length: 12
cdr3_aa: ASSPGQGNQPQH

clone_size: once
v_call: TRBV27
cdr3_length: 12
cdr3_aa: ASSKTYRDGGYT

clone_size: .
v_call: TRBV13
cdr3_length: 13
cdr3_aa: ASRKGGRARETQY

clone_size: .
v_call: TRBV18
cdr3_length: 13
cdr3_aa: ASSPGQGTYNEQF

clone_size: once
v_call: TRBV6-6
cdr3_length: 12
cdr3_aa: ASSRSGGPYEQY

clone_size: few
v_call: TRBV2
cdr3_length: 13
cdr3_aa: ASREGLAGGPIEF

clone_size: few
v_call: TRBV6-1
cdr3_length: 12
cdr3_aa: ASSDSIGDNEQF

clone_size: few
v_call: TRBV29-1
cdr3_length: 12
cdr3_aa: SVAPGIPGETQY

clone_size: .
v_call: TRBV7-9
cdr3_length: 14
cdr3_aa: ASTRGLGEVRETQY

clone_size: few
v_call: TRBV7-9
cdr3_length: 17
cdr3_aa: ASSLPGQVDDSSYNEQF

clone_size: few
v_call: TRBV6-1
cdr3_length: 12
cdr3_aa: ASSDRQGIEEQY